These T cell receptor beta chains were read from a single sample in a study of blood T cell repertoires in COVID-19. Assay used: immunoSEQ multiplex PCR; TCRdb lists only in-frame clones, some missing. The table has 95,000 to 100,000 clones, under 85% seen once. Input material: peripheral blood. The receptors come from a human donor in a cohort sampled during active COVID-19. CDR3s include the opening cysteine and the closing phenylalanine or tryptophan. A row's size may be missing; if present it is once, few, many or a size class.

j_gene,abundance,v_gene,CDR3aa
TRBJ2-1,-,TRBV6-2/TRBV6-3,CASSTPPGSGAINEQFF
TRBJ2-1,-,TRBV19,CASSIYSPSYNEQFF
TRBJ1-1,-,TRBV4-1,CASSQDPRTGKVNTEAFF
TRBJ2-7,few,TRBV27,CASSPWTGMGEQYF
TRBJ2-7,-,TRBV7-2,CASSLGGGAAYEQYF
TRBJ2-2,-,TRBV19,CASSSGLAASSGELFF
TRBJ2-2,-,TRBV2,CASSDMVAGAGELFF
TRBJ2-7,-,TRBV19,CASSRQGAGYEQYF
TRBJ1-6,few,TRBV6-2/TRBV6-3,CASSYPPAGDRSPLHF
TRBJ2-7,-,TRBV18,CASSPDRIYEQYF
TRBJ2-2,-,TRBV7-3,CASSLVTGGVTGELFF
TRBJ2-7,-,TRBV5-1,CASSTGTGVPYEQYF
TRBJ2-7,few,TRBV7-8,CASSRRGTSGAYEQYF
TRBJ1-1,-,TRBV7-9,CASSLQKNTEAFF
TRBJ1-6,-,TRBV6-4,CASSEKDRSYNSPLHF
TRBJ2-1,-,TRBV10-3,CAISDRREGNNEQFF
TRBJ1-2,-,TRBV5-1,CASSHVTGDFYGYTF
TRBJ2-2,-,TRBV28,CASSRTGGSNTGELFF
TRBJ2-7,-,TRBV5-1,CASSLGGTGGYEQYF
TRBJ2-5,-,TRBV5-1,CASSLRLAGQETQYF
TRBJ1-2,-,TRBV7-6,CASSLNSGGVYGYTF
TRBJ2-6,-,TRBV28,CASSPSTGANVLTF
TRBJ2-7,-,TRBV18,CASSPKGTGAPYEQYF
TRBJ1-1,-,TRBV15,CATSLIAGDQAFF
TRBJ1-5,-,TRBV19,CASSQRKQGPQPQHF
TRBJ2-5,-,TRBV10-1,CASSLTSGGYQETQYF
TRBJ2-5,-,TRBV24-1,CATSDYGTSGRGETQYF
TRBJ2-7,-,TRBV6-5,CASSYSGDYEQYF
TRBJ2-3,-,TRBV20-1,CSAMDRATQYF
TRBJ2-1,-,TRBV18,CASSPPILAGGNNEQFF
TRBJ2-2,-,TRBV28,CASSPGTSGNTGELFF
TRBJ1-1,-,TRBV19,CASTLGTGANTEAFF
TRBJ1-6,-,TRBV9,CASSVGYRQADGPLHF
TRBJ2-5,-,TRBV7-9,CASSLARVLETQYF
TRBJ2-7,-,TRBV28,CASSFVIAPTYEQYF
TRBJ2-5,-,TRBV9,CASSALRTSGGETQYF
TRBJ1-1,-,TRBV4-1,CASSQDWGYNTEAFF
TRBJ2-7,-,TRBV18,CASSPQGRTYEQYF
TRBJ2-3,-,TRBV28,CASSSTGGGKYGGDTQYF
TRBJ2-3,-,TRBV2,CASSAQGEDTQYF
TRBJ2-4,-,TRBV6-6,CASSYSSGDLDIQYF
TRBJ1-1,-,TRBV19,CASSISGAFTEAFF
TRBJ1-5,once,TRBV6-5,CASMYPGSSNQPQHF
TRBJ1-5,-,TRBV19,CASSRDRLNQPQHF
TRBJ1-5,-,TRBV28,CASSGQYSNQPQHF
TRBJ1-2,-,TRBV29-1,CSGIQGLNYGYTF
TRBJ2-1,-,TRBV11-2,CASSSRANNEQFF
TRBJ2-5,-,TRBV3-1/TRBV3-2,CASSRTGIEETQYF
TRBJ1-4,-,TRBV5-6,CASSVAWPENEKLFF
TRBJ2-7,few,TRBV13,CASSLLAESPSYEQYF
TRBJ1-2,once,TRBV19,CAREPKTAGKRYTF
TRBJ2-1,once,TRBV5-1,CASSLDVGGSNSEQFF
TRBJ2-7,-,TRBV10-1,CASILDPSSYEQYF
TRBJ2-2,-,TRBV5-6,CASSAGTGITGELFF